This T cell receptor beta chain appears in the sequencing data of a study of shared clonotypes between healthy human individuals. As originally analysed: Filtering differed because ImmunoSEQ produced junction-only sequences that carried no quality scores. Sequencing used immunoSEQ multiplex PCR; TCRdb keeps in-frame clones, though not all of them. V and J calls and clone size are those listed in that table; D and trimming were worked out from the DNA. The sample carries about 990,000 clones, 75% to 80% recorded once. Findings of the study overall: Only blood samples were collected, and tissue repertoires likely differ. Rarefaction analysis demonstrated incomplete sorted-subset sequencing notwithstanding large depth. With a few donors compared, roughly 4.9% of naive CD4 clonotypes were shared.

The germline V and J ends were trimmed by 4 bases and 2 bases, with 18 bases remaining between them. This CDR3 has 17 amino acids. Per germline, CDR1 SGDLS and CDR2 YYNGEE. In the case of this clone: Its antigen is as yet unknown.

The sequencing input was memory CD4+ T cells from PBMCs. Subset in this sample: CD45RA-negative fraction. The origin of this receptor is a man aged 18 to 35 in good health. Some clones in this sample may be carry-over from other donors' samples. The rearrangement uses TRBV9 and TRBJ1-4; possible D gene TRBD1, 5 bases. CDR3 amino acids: CASSFGAGRATNEKLFF. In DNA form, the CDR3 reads TGTGCCAGCAGCTTTGGGGCAGGGCGGGCCACTAATGAAAAACTGTTTTTT.